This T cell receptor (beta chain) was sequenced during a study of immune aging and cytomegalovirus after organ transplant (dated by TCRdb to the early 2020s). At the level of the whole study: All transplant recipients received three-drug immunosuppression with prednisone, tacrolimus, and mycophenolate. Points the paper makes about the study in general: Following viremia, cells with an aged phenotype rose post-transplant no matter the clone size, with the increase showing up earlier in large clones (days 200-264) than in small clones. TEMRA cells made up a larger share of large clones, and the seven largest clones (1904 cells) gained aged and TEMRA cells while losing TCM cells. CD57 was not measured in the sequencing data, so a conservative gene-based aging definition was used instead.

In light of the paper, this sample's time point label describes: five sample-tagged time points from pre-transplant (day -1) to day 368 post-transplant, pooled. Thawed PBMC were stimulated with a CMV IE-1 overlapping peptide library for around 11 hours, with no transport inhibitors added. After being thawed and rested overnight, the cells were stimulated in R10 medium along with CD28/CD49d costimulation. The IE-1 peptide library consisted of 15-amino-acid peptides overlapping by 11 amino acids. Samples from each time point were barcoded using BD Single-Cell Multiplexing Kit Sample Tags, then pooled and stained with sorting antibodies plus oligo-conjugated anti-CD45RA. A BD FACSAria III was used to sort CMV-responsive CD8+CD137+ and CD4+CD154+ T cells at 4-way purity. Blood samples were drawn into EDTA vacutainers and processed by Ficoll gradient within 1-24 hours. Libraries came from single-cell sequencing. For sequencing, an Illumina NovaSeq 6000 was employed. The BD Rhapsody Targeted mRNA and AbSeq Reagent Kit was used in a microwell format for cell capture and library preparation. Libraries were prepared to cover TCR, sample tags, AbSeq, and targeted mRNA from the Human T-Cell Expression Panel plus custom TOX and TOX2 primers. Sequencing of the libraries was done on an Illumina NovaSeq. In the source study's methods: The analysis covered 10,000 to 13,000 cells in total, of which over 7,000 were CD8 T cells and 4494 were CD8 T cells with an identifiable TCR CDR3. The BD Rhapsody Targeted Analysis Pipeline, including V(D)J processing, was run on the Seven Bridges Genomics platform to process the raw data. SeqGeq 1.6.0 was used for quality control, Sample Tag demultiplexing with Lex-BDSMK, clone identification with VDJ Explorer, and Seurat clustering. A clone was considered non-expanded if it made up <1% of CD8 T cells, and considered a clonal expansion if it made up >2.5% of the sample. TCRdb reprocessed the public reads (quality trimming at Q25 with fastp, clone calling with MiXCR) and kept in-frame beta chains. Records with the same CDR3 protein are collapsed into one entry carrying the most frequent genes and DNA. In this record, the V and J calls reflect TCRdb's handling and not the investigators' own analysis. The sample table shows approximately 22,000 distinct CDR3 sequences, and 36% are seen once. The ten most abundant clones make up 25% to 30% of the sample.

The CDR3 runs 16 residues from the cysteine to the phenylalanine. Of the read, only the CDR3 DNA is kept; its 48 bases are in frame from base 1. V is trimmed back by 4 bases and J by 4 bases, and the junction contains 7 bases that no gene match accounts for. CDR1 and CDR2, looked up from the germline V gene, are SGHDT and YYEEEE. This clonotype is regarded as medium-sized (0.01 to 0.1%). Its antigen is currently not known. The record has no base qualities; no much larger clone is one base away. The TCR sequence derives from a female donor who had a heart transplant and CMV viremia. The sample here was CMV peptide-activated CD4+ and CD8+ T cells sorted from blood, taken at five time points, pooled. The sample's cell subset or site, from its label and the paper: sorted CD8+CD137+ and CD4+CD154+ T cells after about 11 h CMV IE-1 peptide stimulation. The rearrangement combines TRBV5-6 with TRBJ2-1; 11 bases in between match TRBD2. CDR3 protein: CASSAIAGGGYNEQFF. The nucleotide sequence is TGTGCCAGCAGCGCCATAGCGGGAGGGGGATACAATGAGCAGTTCTTC.